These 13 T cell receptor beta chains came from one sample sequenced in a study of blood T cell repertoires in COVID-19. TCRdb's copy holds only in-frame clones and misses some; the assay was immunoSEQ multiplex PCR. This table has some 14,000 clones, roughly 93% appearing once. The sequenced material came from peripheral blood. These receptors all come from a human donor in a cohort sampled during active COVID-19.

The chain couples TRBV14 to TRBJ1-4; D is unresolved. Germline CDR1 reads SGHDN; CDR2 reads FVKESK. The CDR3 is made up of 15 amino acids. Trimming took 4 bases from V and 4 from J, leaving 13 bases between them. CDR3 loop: CASSLVRGINEKLFF. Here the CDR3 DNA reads TGTGCCAGCAGCCTCGTCCGAGGGATTAATGAAAAACTGTTTTTT.

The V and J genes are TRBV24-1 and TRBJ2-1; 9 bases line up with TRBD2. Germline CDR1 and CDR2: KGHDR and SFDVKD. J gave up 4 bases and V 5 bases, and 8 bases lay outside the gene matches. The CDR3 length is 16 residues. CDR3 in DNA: TGTGCCACCAGTGCCCCAGCGGGAGGCGCGTACAATGAGCAGTTCTTC. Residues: CATSAPAGGAYNEQFF.

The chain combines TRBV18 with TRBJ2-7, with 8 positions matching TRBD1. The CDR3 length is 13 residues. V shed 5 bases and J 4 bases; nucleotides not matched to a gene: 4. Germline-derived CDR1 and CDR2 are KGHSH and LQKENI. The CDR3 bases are TGTGCCAGCTCAGCCGGGACAGGTTACGAGCAGTACTTC. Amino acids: CASSAGTGYEQYF. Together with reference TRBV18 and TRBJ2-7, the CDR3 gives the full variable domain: NAGVMQNPRHLVRRRGQEARLRCSPMKGHSHVYWYRQLPEEGLKFMVYLQKENIIDESGMPKERFSAEFPKEGPSILRIQQVVRGDSAAYFCASSAGTGYEQYFGPGTRLTVT.

CDR3 nucleotide sequence: TGTGCCAGCAGCCAAGTCCTTAGCGGGACACAGAATGAAAAACTGTTTTTT. Encoded protein: CASSQVLSGTQNEKLFF. V is TRBV3-1 (or the pseudogene TRBV3-2) and J is TRBJ1-4; D might be TRBD1 (6 bases). Deletions cut 1 base from V and 5 bases from J, with 17 bases between. CDR3 length: 17 residues. Germline CDR1 and CDR2: LGHDT and YNNKEL (reference sequence).

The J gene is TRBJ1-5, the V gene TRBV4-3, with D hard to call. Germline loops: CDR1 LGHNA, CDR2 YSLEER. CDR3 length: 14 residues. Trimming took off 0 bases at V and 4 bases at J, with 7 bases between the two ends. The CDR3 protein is CASSQDLANQPQHF. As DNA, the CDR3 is TGCGCCAGCAGCCAAGATCTGGCTAATCAGCCCCAGCATTTT.

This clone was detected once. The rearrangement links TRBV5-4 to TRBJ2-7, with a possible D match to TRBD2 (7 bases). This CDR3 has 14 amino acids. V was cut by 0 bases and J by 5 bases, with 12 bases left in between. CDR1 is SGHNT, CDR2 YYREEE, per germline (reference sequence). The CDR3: CASSLDGGPNEQYF. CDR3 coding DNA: TGTGCCAGCAGCTTGGACGGGGGGCCAAACGAGCAGTACTTC. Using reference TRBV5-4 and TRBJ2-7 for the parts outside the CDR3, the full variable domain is ETGVTQSPTHLIKTRGQQVTLRCSSQSGHNTVSWYQQALGQGPQFIFQYYREEENGRGNFPPRFSGLQFPNYSSELNVNALELDDSALYLCASSLDGGPNEQYFGPGTRLTVT.

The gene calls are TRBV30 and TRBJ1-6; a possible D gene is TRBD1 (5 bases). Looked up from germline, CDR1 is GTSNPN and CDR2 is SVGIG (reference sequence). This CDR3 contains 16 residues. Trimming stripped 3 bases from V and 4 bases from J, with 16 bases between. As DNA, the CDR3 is TGTGCCTGGAGCACGGTGGGGGGGGAGTATAATTCACCCCTCCACTTT. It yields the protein CAWSTVGGEYNSPLHF.

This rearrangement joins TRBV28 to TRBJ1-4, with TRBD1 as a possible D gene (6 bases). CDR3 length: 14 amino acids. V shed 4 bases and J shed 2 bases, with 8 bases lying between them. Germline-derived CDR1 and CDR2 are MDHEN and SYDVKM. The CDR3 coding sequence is TGTGCCAGCAGTTCACAGGGTACTAATGAAAAACTGTTTTTT. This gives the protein CASSSQGTNEKLFF.

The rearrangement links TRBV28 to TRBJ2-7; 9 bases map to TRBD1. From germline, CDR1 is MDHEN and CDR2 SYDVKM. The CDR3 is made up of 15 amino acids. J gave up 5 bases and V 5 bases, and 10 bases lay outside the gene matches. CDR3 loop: CASSDPGQGSHEQYF. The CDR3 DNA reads TGTGCCAGCAGTGATCCGGGACAGGGTAGCCACGAGCAGTACTTC. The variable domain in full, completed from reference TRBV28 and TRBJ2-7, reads DVKVTQSSRYLVKRTGEKVFLECVQDMDHENMFWYRQDPGLGLRLIYFSYDVKMKEKGDIPEGYSVSREKKERFSLILESASTNQTSMYLCASSDPGQGSHEQYFGPGTRLTVT.

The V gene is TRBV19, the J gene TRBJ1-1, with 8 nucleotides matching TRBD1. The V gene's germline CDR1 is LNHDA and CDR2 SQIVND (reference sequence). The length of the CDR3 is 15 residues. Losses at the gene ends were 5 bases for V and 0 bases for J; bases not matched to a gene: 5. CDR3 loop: CASSPGQELNTEAFF. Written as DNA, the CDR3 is TGTGCCAGTAGTCCGGGACAGGAACTGAACACTGAAGCTTTCTTT.

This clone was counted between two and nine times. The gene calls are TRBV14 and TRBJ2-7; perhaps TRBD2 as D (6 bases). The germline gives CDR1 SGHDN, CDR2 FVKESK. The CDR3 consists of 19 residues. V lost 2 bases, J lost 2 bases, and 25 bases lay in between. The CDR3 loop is CASSQLRRGQLDFTYEQYF. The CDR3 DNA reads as TGTGCCAGCAGCCAATTGCGGCGGGGCCAACTCGACTTCACCTACGAGCAGTACTTC.

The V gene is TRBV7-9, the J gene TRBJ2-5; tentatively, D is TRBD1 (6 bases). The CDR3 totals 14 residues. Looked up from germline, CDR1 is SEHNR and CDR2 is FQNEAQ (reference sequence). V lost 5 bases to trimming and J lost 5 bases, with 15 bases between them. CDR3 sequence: CASSQSGTKETQYF. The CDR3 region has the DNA TGTGCCAGCAGCCAATCTGGGACAAAGGAGACCCAGTACTTC.

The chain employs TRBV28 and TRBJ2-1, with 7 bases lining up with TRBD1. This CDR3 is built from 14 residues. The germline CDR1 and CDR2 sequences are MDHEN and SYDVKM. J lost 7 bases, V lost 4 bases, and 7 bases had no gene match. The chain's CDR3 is CASSSGQARNEQFF. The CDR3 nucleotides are TGTGCCAGCAGTTCAGGACAGGCGAGAAATGAGCAGTTCTTC. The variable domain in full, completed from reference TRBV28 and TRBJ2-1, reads DVKVTQSSRYLVKRTGEKVFLECVQDMDHENMFWYRQDPGLGLRLIYFSYDVKMKEKGDIPEGYSVSREKKERFSLILESASTNQTSMYLCASSSGQARNEQFFGPGTRLTVL.